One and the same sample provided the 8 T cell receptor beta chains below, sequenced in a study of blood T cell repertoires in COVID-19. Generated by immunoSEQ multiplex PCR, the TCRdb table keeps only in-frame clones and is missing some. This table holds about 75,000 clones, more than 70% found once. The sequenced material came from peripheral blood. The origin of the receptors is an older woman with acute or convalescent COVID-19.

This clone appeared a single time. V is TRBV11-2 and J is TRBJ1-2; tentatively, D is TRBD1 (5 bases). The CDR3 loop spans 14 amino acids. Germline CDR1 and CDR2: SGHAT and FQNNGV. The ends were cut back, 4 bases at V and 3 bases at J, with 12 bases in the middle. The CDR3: CASSSRRGDYGYTF. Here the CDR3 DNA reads TGTGCCAGCAGCTCTCGGCGGGGCGACTATGGCTACACCTTC.

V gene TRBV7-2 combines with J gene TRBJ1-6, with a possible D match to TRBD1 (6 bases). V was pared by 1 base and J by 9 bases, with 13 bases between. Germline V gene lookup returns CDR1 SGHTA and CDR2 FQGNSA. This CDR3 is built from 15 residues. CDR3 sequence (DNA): TGTGCCAGCAGCTTAGGGACAGCAAGGGGTTCACCCCTCCACTTT. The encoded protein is CASSLGTARGSPLHF.

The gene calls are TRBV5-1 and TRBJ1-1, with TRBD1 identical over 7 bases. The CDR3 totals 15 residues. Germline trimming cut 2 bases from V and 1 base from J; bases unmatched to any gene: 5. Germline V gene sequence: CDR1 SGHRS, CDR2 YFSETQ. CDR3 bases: TGCGCCAGCAGCTTCCCTGGGACAGCGAACACTGAAGCTTTCTTT. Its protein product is CASSFPGTANTEAFF.

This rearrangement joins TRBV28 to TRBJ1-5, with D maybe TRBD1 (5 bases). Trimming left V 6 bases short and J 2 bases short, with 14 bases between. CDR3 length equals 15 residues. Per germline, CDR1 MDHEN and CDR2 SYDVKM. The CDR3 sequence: CASSLLSGRNQPQHF. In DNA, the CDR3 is TGTGCCAGCAGCCTTTTGTCAGGGCGCAATCAGCCCCAGCATTTT. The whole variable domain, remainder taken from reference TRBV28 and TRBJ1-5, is DVKVTQSSRYLVKRTGEKVFLECVQDMDHENMFWYRQDPGLGLRLIYFSYDVKMKEKGDIPEGYSVSREKKERFSLILESASTNQTSMYLCASSLLSGRNQPQHFGDGTRLSIL.

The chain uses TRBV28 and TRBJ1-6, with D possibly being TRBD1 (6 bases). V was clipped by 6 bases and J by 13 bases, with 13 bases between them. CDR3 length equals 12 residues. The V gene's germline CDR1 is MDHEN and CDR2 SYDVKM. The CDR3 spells CASSQGTRPLHF. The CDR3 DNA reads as TGTGCCAGCAGCCAGGGGACCCGGCCCCTCCACTTT.

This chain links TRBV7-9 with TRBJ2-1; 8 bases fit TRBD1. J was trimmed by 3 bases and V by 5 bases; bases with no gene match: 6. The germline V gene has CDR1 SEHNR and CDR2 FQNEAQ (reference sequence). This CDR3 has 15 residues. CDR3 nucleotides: TGTGCCAGCAGCGGGACGGACAGGGTCTACAATGAGCAGTTCTTC. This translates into CASSGTDRVYNEQFF.

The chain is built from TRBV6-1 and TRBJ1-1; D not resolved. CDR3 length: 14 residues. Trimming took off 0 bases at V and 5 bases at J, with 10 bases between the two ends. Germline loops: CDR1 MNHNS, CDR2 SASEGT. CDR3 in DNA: TGTGCCAGCAGTGAAGCAGACCGGAGAACTGAAGCTTTCTTT. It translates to CASSEADRRTEAFF.

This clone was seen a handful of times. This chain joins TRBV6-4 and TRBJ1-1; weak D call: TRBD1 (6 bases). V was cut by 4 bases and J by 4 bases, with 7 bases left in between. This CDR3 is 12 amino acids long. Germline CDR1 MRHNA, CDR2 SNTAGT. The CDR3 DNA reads TGTGCCAGCAGTGGAGGGGGCACTGAAGCTTTCTTT. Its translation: CASSGGGTEAFF.